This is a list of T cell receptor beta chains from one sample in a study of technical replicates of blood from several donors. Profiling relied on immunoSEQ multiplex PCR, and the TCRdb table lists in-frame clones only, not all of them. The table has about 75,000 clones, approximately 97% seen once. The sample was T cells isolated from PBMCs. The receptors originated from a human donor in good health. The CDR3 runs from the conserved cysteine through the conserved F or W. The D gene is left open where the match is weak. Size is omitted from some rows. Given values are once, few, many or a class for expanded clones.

DNA: TGTGCCATCAGTGTAGCGGGAGGGCCTTACAATGAGCAGTTCTTC
CDR3: CAISVAGGPYNEQFF
J: TRBJ2-1
size: NA
V: TRBV10-3
D: TRBD2

DNA: TGTGCCAGCAGTTACTCGGGGACTAGCGGGAGAGGGGAGCTGTTTTTT
CDR3: CASSYSGTSGRGELFF
J: TRBJ2-2
size: NA
V: TRBV6-5
D: TRBD2

DNA: TGCAGCGTGCTTATCGGGACAGGGGGATACGAGCAGTACTTC
CDR3: CSVLIGTGGYEQYF
J: TRBJ2-7
size: NA
V: TRBV29-1
D: TRBD1

DNA: TGTGCCATTTCCAACAGGGGAGGTCAGCCCCAGCATTTT
CDR3: CAISNRGGQPQHF
J: TRBJ1-5
size: NA
V: TRBV6-6
D: TRBD1

DNA: TGTCCCCGGGGGATATTCGGGCCCCAGCATTTT
CDR3: CPRGIFGPQHF
J: TRBJ1-5
size: NA
V: TRBV6-1
D: NA

DNA: TGTGCCAGCAGCCTTCCCGTAGCGGGAGCGGCTGCGGAGCAGTTCTTC
CDR3: CASSLPVAGAAAEQFF
J: TRBJ2-1
size: NA
V: TRBV7-8
D: TRBD2

DNA: TGCGCCAGCAGTTTCCGAGGGATGGGGACAGATACGCAGTATTTT
CDR3: CASSFRGMGTDTQYF
J: TRBJ2-3
size: NA
V: TRBV5-1
D: NA

DNA: TGTGCCAGCAGCTTAGAACTAGCGGGAGAAACCGAGCAGTACTTC
CDR3: CASSLELAGETEQYF
J: TRBJ2-7
size: NA
V: TRBV7-2
D: TRBD2

DNA: TGTGCCAGCAGCTTCACAGGTCAGCCCCAGCATTTT
CDR3: CASSFTGQPQHF
J: TRBJ1-5
size: NA
V: TRBV7-2
D: NA

DNA: TGTGCCAGCAGCTTGATCAGCACTGAAGCTTTCTTT
CDR3: CASSLISTEAFF
J: TRBJ1-1
size: NA
V: TRBV5-6
D: NA

DNA: TGTGCCAGCAGCCCCCAGGGGCCGACCTACGAGCAGTACTTC
CDR3: CASSPQGPTYEQYF
J: TRBJ2-7
size: NA
V: TRBV11-3
D: NA

DNA: TGTGCCAGCAGCGGGGACAGTAGAGAGACCCAGTACTTC
CDR3: CASSGDSRETQYF
J: TRBJ2-5
size: NA
V: TRBV9
D: TRBD1

DNA: TGTGCCACCTCTGACTCTCGGGAGGTTAATGAGCAGTTCTTC
CDR3: CATSDSREVNEQFF
J: TRBJ2-1
size: NA
V: TRBV6-1
D: TRBD2

DNA: TGTGCCAGCAGACCCCGGAGACAGTACGAGCAGTACTTC
CDR3: CASRPRRQYEQYF
J: TRBJ2-7
size: once
V: TRBV5-6
D: NA

DNA: TGTGCCTGGAGACGGGGGGCAAATATGTTCGACTATGGCTACACCTTC
CDR3: CAWRRGANMFDYGYTF
J: TRBJ1-2
size: NA
V: TRBV30
D: NA

DNA: TGCGCCAGCAGCTCCCTCCGGGGGAACGTTAAGCGCGGAGAAGAGACCCAGTACTTC
CDR3: CASSSLRGNVKRGEETQYF
J: TRBJ2-5
size: few
V: TRBV5-1
D: NA

DNA: TGCGCCAGCAGCCACGGGACAGGGAAAGGGGAGACCCAGTACTTC
CDR3: CASSHGTGKGETQYF
J: TRBJ2-5
size: NA
V: TRBV5-1
D: TRBD1

DNA: TGTGCCTGGACAGGGGTTCGGGAGCAGTACTTC
CDR3: CAWTGVREQYF
J: TRBJ2-7
size: NA
V: TRBV30
D: NA

DNA: TGTGCCGGCACGGAAGGGAGGGAATCAGATACGCAGTATTTT
CDR3: CAGTEGRESDTQYF
J: TRBJ2-3
size: NA
V: TRBV6-1
D: TRBD2

DNA: TGTGCCAGCAGCGTAGGGGGGGGGACTATGGAGCAGTACTTC
CDR3: CASSVGGGTMEQYF
J: TRBJ2-7
size: NA
V: TRBV9
D: TRBD2

DNA: TGTGCCTGGATCAGGGGGACAGAGCGCACTGAAGCTTTCTTT
CDR3: CAWIRGTERTEAFF
J: TRBJ1-1
size: NA
V: TRBV30
D: TRBD1

DNA: TGTGCCAGCAGTTTACTAGCGGGAGTCTACAATGAGCAGTTCTTC
CDR3: CASSLLAGVYNEQFF
J: TRBJ2-1
size: once
V: TRBV27
D: TRBD2

DNA: TGTGCCAGTAGTTTGACAGGTACCGGGGAGCTGTTTTTT
CDR3: CASSLTGTGELFF
J: TRBJ2-2
size: NA
V: TRBV19
D: NA